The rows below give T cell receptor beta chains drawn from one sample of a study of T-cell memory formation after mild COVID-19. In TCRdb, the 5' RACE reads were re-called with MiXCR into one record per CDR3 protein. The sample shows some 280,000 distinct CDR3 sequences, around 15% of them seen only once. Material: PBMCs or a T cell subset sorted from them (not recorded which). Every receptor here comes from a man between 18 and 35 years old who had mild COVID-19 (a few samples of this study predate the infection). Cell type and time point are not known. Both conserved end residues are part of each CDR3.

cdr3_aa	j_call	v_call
CASSQGVSSYNEQFF	TRBJ2-1	TRBV14
CAISESIQETQYF	TRBJ2-5	TRBV10-3
CSAKNTGLRNIQYF	TRBJ2-4	TRBV20-1
CASTPDRTVYEQYF	TRBJ2-7	TRBV6-5
CASSSPGDETQYF	TRBJ2-5	TRBV7-2
CASSSGLAFSTDTQYF	TRBJ2-3	TRBV5-1
CASNRFGGTLNTEAFF	TRBJ1-1	TRBV6-1
CASSGGWETQYF	TRBJ2-5	TRBV6-5
CASGFGANVLTF	TRBJ2-6	TRBV12-3/TRBV12-4
CASTRDMNTEAFF	TRBJ1-1	TRBV18
CAISPQGAQDTIYF	TRBJ1-3	TRBV10-3
CSVEYGGSFTDTQYF	TRBJ2-3	TRBV20-1
CSVGTPGQGFTGELFF	TRBJ2-2	TRBV29-1
CATRPSANTGELFF	TRBJ2-2	TRBV5-1
CATSRVYQPNTEAFF	TRBJ1-1	TRBV15
CASSQDWVLGTGATEAFF	TRBJ1-1	TRBV4-1